This TCR beta chain derives from a study of T cells in Graves' hyperthyroidism and ophthalmopathy (dated by TCRdb to between 2017 and 2020). Broadly, across the study: Peripheral blood was collected at initial diagnosis, before any treatment. A discovery cohort of about a hundred patients, about 44 with Graves' ophthalmopathy and 57 with stable Graves' hyperthyroidism, was used to find distinguishing TCR V-J signatures. An independent validation cohort of under 20 hyperthyroidism patients and 17 patients who later progressed to ophthalmopathy tested prospective prediction of ophthalmopathy. The approximately 95 discovery patients were divided at random into training and test sets in a 7:3 ratio. In addition, the study compared T-cell repertoires in thyroid tissue and in blood from several Graves' hyperthyroidism patients. After sampling, hyperthyroidism patients received methimazole starting at 30 mg daily, and ophthalmopathy patients received high-dose intravenous methylprednisolone. The paper describes TCR Vbeta CDR3 sequencing of around 130 peripheral blood samples, made up of 43 ophthalmopathy patients, some 80 hyperthyroidism patients and some 17 progressor patients.

About this clonotype: Its antigen is unknown. Base qualities are not provided; no much larger clone lies one nucleotide away.

The paper's findings and limits, for the study overall: Blood samples also contained most of the expanded thyroid clonotypes (frequency above 0.001), which suggests that blood repertoires may reflect thyroid immune responses. Sample size was not statistically predetermined, and investigators were not blinded to group allocation. A model built on a 13 V-J signature distinguished ophthalmopathy from stable hyperthyroidism, reaching 87.88% sensitivity and about 81% specificity in cross-validation and 80%/75% in testing. In validation, progression to ophthalmopathy was predicted by the model with approximately 67% sensitivity and around 75% specificity, a median of approximately 7.1 months before onset.

TCR beta CDR3 regions were amplified from RNA transcripts. The first round of RT-PCR for the TCR CDR3 was performed with the HTBI primer set and the Qiagen OneStep RT-PCR kit. Libraries were constructed in a second round of multiplex PCR, after which size selection and purification were carried out. Libraries were sequenced paired-end with 100 bp reads on an Illumina HiSeq2000. As for the authors' bioinformatics: SOAPnuke was used to process the raw data, removing reads that contained adapters or uncalled bases, had a mean Phred below 15, or lacked an exact match to the constant primer or identifier. High-quality paired reads were merged with COPE v1.2.5, and unique nucleotide sequences were defined as clonotypes. Clonotypes were aligned to IMGT TRBV, TRBD and TRBJ reference segments using MiTCR v1.1. Analysis was restricted to V-J combinations with a frequency above 0.0001, which covered approximately 99% of repertoires. A TCS score was defined as the ratio of F50 (clonal expansion) to E x V (chaos), with BLOSUM62-based TCRdist applied between CDR3 peptides within each V-J. Welch's t-statistics and random forest reduced around 510 V-J features to roughly 13, which were used in a naive Bayes classifier (R e1071). The Morisita-Horn index was used to measure how similar the thyroid and blood repertoires were. The public reads were reprocessed in TCRdb via fastp at Q25 and MiXCR, keeping in-frame beta chains. Each record represents a unique CDR3 protein, reported with the most common genes and DNA among its rows. The V and J calls shown here were made by TCRdb, not taken from the authors' results. The sample table records roughly 800,000 distinct CDR3 sequences; around 38% of these occur just once. The ten top clones hold approximately 8.7% of the sample.

Graves' hyperthyroidism was defined as stable when no progression to ophthalmopathy occurred over 18 months of follow-up. Hyperthyroidism patients were newly diagnosed, had a disease duration of under 2 months, and were aged 18 to 65 years. The study excluded patients with uncontrolled infections, other autoimmune diseases, pregnancy or lactation. Diagnoses relied on clinical symptoms, serum thyroxine and TRAb, thyroid ultrasound and orbital computed tomography. PBMCs were isolated from about 9.1 ml of fresh peripheral blood by Ficoll-Paque density gradient centrifugation. Trizol reagent was used to extract total RNA, and RNA quality was then checked on an Agilent 2100 Bioanalyzer. The CDR3 sequence holds 10 residues, the cysteine and phenylalanine included. The kept DNA is CDR3 alone, 30 bases in frame from the first base. For this chain, trimming is 3 bases at the V end and 10 bases at the J end, and the number of junction bases without a gene match is 2. From the germline V gene, CDR1 is SQVTM and CDR2 is ANQGSEA.

Sequenced: blood. The rearranged segments are TRBV29-1 and TRBJ1-1, with TRBD1 matching 7 junction bases. This receptor was obtained from a man between 18 and 35 years old with Graves' hyperthyroidism. DNA sequence: TGCAGCGTTGAGCAGGGGGTAGCTTTCTTT. Translated, it gives CSVEQGVAFF. Extended through the reference TRBV29-1 and TRBJ1-1 proteins, this CDR3 yields the full variable domain: SAVISQKPSRDICQRGTSLTIQCQVDSQVTMMFWYRQQPGQSLTLIATANQGSEATYESGFVIDKFPISRPNLTFSTLTVSNMSPEDSSIYLCSVEQGVAFFGQGTRLTVV.